The source of this T cell receptor beta chain is a study of blood T cell repertoires in COVID-19 (dated by TCRdb to about 2020). Study-level background: Samples covering the acute and convalescent phases of COVID-19 were provided by collaborators in the United States, Italy and Spain. Where HLA class I and class II types were available, the types were taken from metadata supplied by the sample provider, not from assay-based typing. Nearly every sample came with metadata listing a de-identified subject ID, COVID-19 status, age in years and sex. The samples were drawn from the first 160 participants of the ongoing ImmuneRACE study and from 1,254 subjects provided by 6 global collaborators. Deeply sampled blood TCRbeta repertoires from subjects exposed to, actively infected with, or recovered from COVID-19 were included in the dataset. The material from the prospective study consisted of cDNA or gDNA derived from T cells, B-cell-depleted T cells, or PBMCs. The repertoires were released in a freely available public database intended as a resource for research on the immune response to SARS-CoV-2.

A remark on this clone: Its antigen is currently not known. Base qualities are not provided; no much larger clone lies one nucleotide away. The identical CDR3 is also encoded by other nucleotide sequences in the sample.

The CDR3 starts with the cysteine, ends with the phenylalanine, and has 13 residues. CDR3 DNA only is kept here, 39 bases in frame from base 1. CDR1 and CDR2 were assigned from the germline V gene (reference sequence) as SGHNT and YYREEE. At the junction V is shortened by 4 bases and J by 2 bases; bases outside the gene matches: 1. Overall results and qualifications from the work: The amount of clinical and demographic metadata varied by source and participant and was provided uncurated.

The immunoSEQ Assay, a bias-controlled multiplex PCR, was used to amplify TCRbeta CDR3 regions from genomic DNA. The paper's data handling went like this. The number of nucleated cells in each sample was estimated by amplification of reference gene primers within the assay. Sequence reads were collapsed and filtered to measure the absolute abundance of every unique TCRbeta CDR3 rearrangement. Productive Simpson clonality was computed per sample as the square root of Simpson's diversity index over productive rearrangements. TCRdb took over this immuneACCESS table, retaining in-frame rearrangements with V and J assigned. Such tables are incomplete; in checked studies, under half of the missing clones stem from an unresolved V gene, and the remainder is unexplained. V and J calls and clone size are copied from that table; D and trimming were computed from the DNA. The sample has approximately 150,000 clones on record, around 83% of them singletons. Around 5% of the sample is taken by the ten largest.

At one collaborating source in Seattle, patients were enrolled during active infection and were followed longitudinally through the course of disease. The collaborating institutions used their own protocols to collect whole blood in K2EDTA tubes. For TCRbeta analysis, collaborator samples were shipped as frozen whole blood, as isolated PBMCs, or as DNA extracted from either sample type. The receptor was isolated from a woman in her forties or fifties with COVID-19, enrolled during active disease. Specimen: peripheral blood. The sequence joins TRBV5-4 to TRBJ2-7, with 9 central nucleotides matching TRBD1. CDR3 reads: CASSRDRAYEQYF. The DNA reads TGTGCCAGCAGCCGGGACAGGGCCTACGAGCAGTACTTC.